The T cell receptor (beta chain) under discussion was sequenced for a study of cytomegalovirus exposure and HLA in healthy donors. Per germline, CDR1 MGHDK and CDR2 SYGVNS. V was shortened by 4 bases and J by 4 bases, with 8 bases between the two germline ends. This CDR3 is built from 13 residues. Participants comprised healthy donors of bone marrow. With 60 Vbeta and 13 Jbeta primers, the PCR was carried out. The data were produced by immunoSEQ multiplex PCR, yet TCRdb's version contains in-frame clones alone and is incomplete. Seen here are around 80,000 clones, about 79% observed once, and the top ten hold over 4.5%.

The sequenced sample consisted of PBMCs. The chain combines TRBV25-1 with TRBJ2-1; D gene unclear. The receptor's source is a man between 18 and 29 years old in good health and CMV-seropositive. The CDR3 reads CASSAYGYNEQFF. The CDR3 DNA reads TGTGCCAGCAGTGCCTACGGGTACAATGAGCAGTTCTTC.